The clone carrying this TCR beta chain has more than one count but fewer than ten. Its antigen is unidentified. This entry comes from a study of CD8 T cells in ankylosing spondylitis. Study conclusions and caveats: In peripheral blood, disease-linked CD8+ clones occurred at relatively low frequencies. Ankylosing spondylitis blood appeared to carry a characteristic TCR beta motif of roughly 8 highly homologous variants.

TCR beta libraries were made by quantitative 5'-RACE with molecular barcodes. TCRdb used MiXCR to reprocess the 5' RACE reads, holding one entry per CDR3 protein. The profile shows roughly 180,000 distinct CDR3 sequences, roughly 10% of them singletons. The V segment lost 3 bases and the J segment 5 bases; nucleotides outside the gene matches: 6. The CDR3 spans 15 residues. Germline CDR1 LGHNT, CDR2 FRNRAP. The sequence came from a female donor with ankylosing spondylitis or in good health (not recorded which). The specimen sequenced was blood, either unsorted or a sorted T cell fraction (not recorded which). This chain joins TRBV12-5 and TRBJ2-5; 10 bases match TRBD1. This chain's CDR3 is CASGLGTGVGETQYF. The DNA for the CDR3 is TGTGCTAGTGGTTTAGGGACAGGGGTTGGTGAGACCCAGTACTTC.